This note documents a single T cell receptor beta chain sequence. The same CDR3 can be traced to other DNA sequences in this sample. These data belong to a study of shared clonotypes between healthy human individuals. Terminally differentiated effector memory CD45RA+ cells were excluded from the naive CD8 cells, which were CD45RO-negative and positively selected for CCR7. From germline, CDR1 is SEHNR and CDR2 FQNEAQ (reference sequence). V was clipped by 5 bases and J by 4 bases, with 7 bases between them. The CDR3 runs 12 residues. TCRdb keeps only in-frame clones here, not all; method: immunoSEQ multiplex PCR. The sample contains approximately 1.9 million clones, 90% to 95% of which appear only once.

The clonotype was recovered from a man between 18 and 29 years old in good health. Some clones in this sample may be carry-over from other donors' samples. The chain links TRBV7-9 to TRBJ2-3; D remains ambiguous. Material: naive CD8+ T cells from PBMCs. DNA of the CDR3: TGTGCCAGCAGCCCCGGCCCAGATACGCAGTATTTT. Residues: CASSPGPDTQYF.